This T cell receptor beta chain comes out of a study of blood T cell repertoires in COVID-19 (dated by TCRdb to the early 2020s). About the investigation overall: Samples from collaborators originated in the United States, Italy and Spain and spanned both the acute and convalescent phases of COVID-19. The prospective study material was composed of cDNA or gDNA derived from T cells, B-cell-depleted T cells, or PBMCs. Deeply sampled blood TCRbeta repertoires from subjects exposed to, actively infected with, or recovered from COVID-19 were included in the dataset. The repertoires were released in a freely available public database intended as a resource for research on the immune response to SARS-CoV-2. Samples were obtained from the ongoing ImmuneRACE study (first 160 participants) and from about 1,300 subjects provided by 6 global collaborators. A de-identified subject ID, COVID-19 status, age in years and sex were almost always included in the sample metadata. Where HLA class I and class II types were available, the types were taken from metadata supplied by the sample provider, not from assay-based typing. The paper as a whole reports these results and caveats: Clinical and demographic metadata were provided uncurated, with the amount varying by source and participant.

TCRbeta CDR3 regions were amplified from genomic DNA by means of the immunoSEQ Assay, a bias-controlled multiplex PCR. Per the original workflow: Nucleated cell counts per sample were estimated from amplification of reference gene primers within the assay. To quantify the absolute abundance of each unique TCRbeta CDR3 rearrangement, sequence reads were collapsed and filtered. Productive Simpson clonality was computed per sample as the square root of Simpson's diversity index over productive rearrangements. The source is immuneACCESS, and TCRdb retained only in-frame sequences with V and J called. Part of the clones is not carried over; for the studies checked, unresolved V genes explain less than half of this, and the remainder is unexplained. V and J calls and clone size are given by that table; D and trimming were obtained from the DNA. The sample table holds about 150,000 clones, of which roughly 91% were seen once. The ten largest clones take up just under 3% of the sample.

This clone was detected once. Its antigen is still unknown. No much larger clone exists at a distance of one base, and base qualities are not known. The collaborating institutions used their own protocols to collect whole blood in K2EDTA tubes. For TCRbeta analysis, collaborator samples were shipped as frozen whole blood, as isolated PBMCs, or as DNA extracted from either sample type. For CDR1 and CDR2, the germline V gene lists SGHVS and FNYEAQ. V gives up 0 bases and J gives up 0 bases, and the segment between their germline ends measures 9 bases. The CDR3 runs 16 residues from the cysteine to the phenylalanine. Of the read, only the CDR3 DNA is kept; its 48 bases are in frame from base 1.

Material: peripheral blood. The rearranged chain carries TRBV7-6 and TRBJ1-3, with a tentative D gene TRBD1 over 5 matching bases. The TCR was taken from a man aged 60-69 years with active or convalescent COVID-19. The CDR3 protein: CASSLATANSGNTIYF. The bases read TGTGCCAGCAGCTTAGCGACAGCTAACTCTGGAAACACCATATATTTT.